In this sample, the clone carrying this T cell receptor (beta chain) turned up once. Participant-reported clinical history was the basis for cohort assignment. Cohort 3 recovered donors had two negative PCRs, clearance, or symptom resolution. This entry belongs to a study of blood T cell repertoires in COVID-19. Study in general: In each case, the material was cDNA or gDNA derived from T cells, B-cell-depleted T cells, or PBMCs.

With 4 bases clipped from V and 4 bases from J, the junction kept 4 bases outside the gene matches. Germline-derived CDR1 and CDR2 are SGDLS and YYNGEE. The CDR3 runs to 15 residues. Per the original methods: Amplification from reference gene primers served as the basis for estimated nucleated cell counts. Clones were sequenced by immunoSEQ multiplex PCR, and TCRdb holds only the in-frame ones, with some missing. V and J calls and clone size follow that table, whereas D and trimming were derived from the DNA. The sample holds about 400,000 clones; more than 75% are singletons and the top ten take approximately 3%.

The specimen was PBMCs or T cells enriched from blood (not recorded which). This TCR was sampled from a woman under 40 who had recovered from COVID-19. This rearrangement joins TRBV9 to TRBJ2-6; TRBD1 agrees at 8 bases. Here the CDR3 reads CASSPTGVGANVLTF. The CDR3 coding sequence is TGTGCCAGCAGCCCGACAGGGGTGGGGGCCAACGTCCTGACTTTC.